These 11 T cell receptor beta chains were all obtained from the same sample, sequenced in a study of tumor-infiltrating lymphocytes in glioblastoma multiforme. Three nested ARM-PCR rounds with V-beta and C-beta primers built TCRB libraries. MiXCR was run by TCRdb on the multiplex PCR reads, yielding one entry per CDR3 protein. The table shows some 10,000 distinct CDR3 sequences, with roughly 65% occurring only once. The sequenced sample consisted of brain tumor tissue. These receptors all stem from a male donor with glioblastoma.

As regards this clonotype: This is likely a read error, given that the CDR3 carries no conserved phenylalanine or tryptophan at its end. The V and J genes are TRBV6-1 and TRBJ1-1, with 7 bases fitting TRBD1. The CDR3 has 14 residues. V dropped 7 bases and J dropped 10; count of bases not matched to a gene: 15. CDR1 and CDR2 (germline): MNHNS, SASEGT. CDR3 in amino acids: CASTRGEFANVAFS. The DNA for the CDR3 is TGTGCCAGCACCAGGGGGGAGTTCGCGAATGTAGCTTTCTCT.

The rearrangement links TRBV13 to TRBJ2-7; D is unresolved. The V end lost 3 bases, the J end lost 3 bases, and 12 bases lay between the germline ends. The CDR3 length is 14 residues. Germline assignment: CDR1 PRHDT and CDR2 FYEKMQ (reference sequence). The CDR3, as DNA: TGTGCCAGCAGCTTGGGTCCTAATAGCTACGAGCAGTACTTC. It yields the protein CASSLGPNSYEQYF. Based on the CDR3 plus reference TRBV13 and TRBJ2-7, the full variable domain is AAGVIQSPRHLIKEKRETATLKCYPIPRHDTVYWYQQGPGQDPQFLISFYEKMQSDKGSIPDRFSAQQFSDYHSELNMSSLELGDSALYFCASSLGPNSYEQYFGPGTRLTVT.

A word on this clonotype: The CDR3 ends on some other residue instead of the conserved phenylalanine or tryptophan, so this is likely a read error. This chain uses TRBV29-1 with TRBJ2-1; possibly TRBD2 for D (7 bases). CDR1 and CDR2 (germline): SQVTM, ANQGSEA. The CDR3 is 14 amino acids. The CDR3 is CSGNWGGSCNEQFL. Here the CDR3 DNA reads TGCAGCGGGAATTGGGGGGGCTCCTGCAATGAGCAGTTCCTC.

The rearrangement links TRBV6-1 to TRBJ2-7; D uncertain. This CDR3 is 12 amino acids long. Per the germline V gene, CDR1 is MNHNS and CDR2 is SASEGT. Deletions cut 3 bases from V and 2 bases from J, with 5 bases between. The CDR3 here is CASSDGPYEQYF. DNA for the CDR3: TGTGCCAGCAGTGACGGTCCCTACGAGCAGTACTTC.

This clonotype has a single count. The junction departs from the called germline gene at one end, perhaps through a read error. The DNA for the CDR3 is TGTACCATCAGAGAGTCAGGACAGGGCTACGAGCAGTACTTC. It encodes CTIRESGQGYEQYF. The chain has TRBV10-3 and TRBJ2-7, with 8 nucleotides matching TRBD1. The CDR3 sequence is 14 residues long. CDR1 and CDR2 from the germline V gene are ENHRY and SYGVKD.

This chain connects TRBV10-2 to TRBJ2-7; perhaps TRBD2 as D (5 bases). The CDR3 is 14 residues long. In germline, CDR1 is WSHSY, CDR2 SAAADI. V shed 8 bases and J shed 9 bases, with 23 bases lying between them. Written as DNA, the CDR3 is TGCGCCAGCGGGGTTCTGGCAGCGGCGTACATGCAGTACTTC. This gives the protein CASGVLAAAYMQYF.

With regard to this clonotype: One end of the junction fails to match germline, which may point to a read error. The rearrangement uses TRBV10-3 and TRBJ1-1; D is perhaps TRBD1 (5 bases). The CDR3 has 17 amino acids. CDR1 is ENHRY, CDR2 SYGVKD, per germline. In DNA form, the CDR3 reads TGTGCCATCAGGGGGGGAAAGGCAGAGGGGAAGAACACTGAAGCTTTTTTT. Translating gives CAIRGGKAEGKNTEAFF.

Concerning this clonotype: Its ends do not fully match the called genes, so a read error is possible. The chain has TRBV11-1 and TRBJ2-1, with TRBD2 identical over 11 bases. The CDR3 consists of 17 residues. The germline V gene has CDR1 SGHAT and CDR2 FQDESV (reference sequence). The CDR3 spells CDSSLAGGVGSYNEQFF. In DNA, the CDR3 is TGTGACAGCAGCTTAGCGGGGGGGGTCGGCTCCTACAATGAGCAGTTCTTC.

The chain joins TRBV20-1 to TRBJ2-5; D perhaps matches TRBD1 (7 bases). The CDR3 has 16 amino acids. V shed 1 base and J shed 4 bases, with 19 bases lying between them. The germline V gene encodes CDR1 DFQATT and CDR2 SNEGSKA (reference sequence). The CDR3, as DNA: TGCAGTGCTAGAGGGACTGGCGGGACAGCAAGAGAGACCCAGTACTTC. Encoded protein: CSARGTGGTARETQYF.

This sequence joins TRBV6-5 and TRBJ2-1; perhaps TRBD2 as D (6 bases). The V end lost 7 bases, the J end lost 0 bases, and 10 bases lay between the germline ends. The CDR3 contains 14 residues. CDR1 is MNHEY, CDR2 SVGAGI, per germline. Here the CDR3 DNA reads TGTGCCAGCAAACGGGGACTCTCCTACAATGAGCAGTTCTTC. This encodes CASKRGLSYNEQFF.

The V and J genes are TRBV12-3 or TRBV12-4 and TRBJ1-5; D not certain. V was trimmed by 6 bases and J by 4 bases, leaving 10 bases between them. The length of the CDR3 is 13 residues. CDR3: CASRRTPNQPQHF. The CDR3 DNA sequence: TGTGCCAGCAGGCGGACGCCTAATCAGCCCCAGCATTTT.